The clone carrying this T cell receptor beta chain is a singleton in its sample. Its antigen is unidentified. A read error may account for a junction end that differs from germline. The data belong to a study of tumor and adjacent non-tumor tissue in lung cancer. Whole-study context: Samples averaged around 4 million productive TCRbeta reads each.

Three rounds of nested PCR, following a modified ARM-PCR protocol, produced the TCRbeta library. TCRdb fed the multiplex PCR reads into MiXCR, producing one record per CDR3 protein. The sample yields around 76,000 distinct CDR3 sequences, less than 85% seen once. Findings and limits, study-wide: Compared with tumor, normal lung showed significantly lower TCR diversity.

No cell sorting was done before RNA was extracted from the tissue. Distant lung tissue was collected more than 3 cm away from the tumor edge. This CDR3 has 15 residues. Per germline, CDR1 SQVTM and CDR2 ANQGSEA. The chain joins TRBV29-1 to TRBJ2-1; D unresolved. The sequenced material came from distant non-tumor lung tissue. The clonotype originates from a man between 65 and 85 years old with non-small cell lung cancer. CDR3 sequence: CSVEVCDSAYSEQFF. The DNA for the CDR3 is TGCAGCGTTGAAGTGTGTGACTCCGCCTACAGTGAGCAGTTCTTC.